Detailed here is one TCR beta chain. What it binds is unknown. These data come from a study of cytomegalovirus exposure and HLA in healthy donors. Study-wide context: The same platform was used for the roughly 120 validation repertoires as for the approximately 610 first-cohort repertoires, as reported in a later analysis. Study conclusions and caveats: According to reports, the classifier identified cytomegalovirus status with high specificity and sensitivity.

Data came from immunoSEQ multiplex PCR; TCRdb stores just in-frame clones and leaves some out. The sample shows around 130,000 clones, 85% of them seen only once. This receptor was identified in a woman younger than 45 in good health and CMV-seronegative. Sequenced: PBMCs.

CDR3 in amino acids: CASSPLAGDSYEQYF. As DNA, the CDR3 is TGTGCCAGCTCACCGCTAGCGGGTGACTCCTACGAGCAGTACTTC. The V gene is TRBV18, the J gene TRBJ2-7; 8 bases line up with TRBD2. Trimming at V came to 3 bases and at J to 0 bases, leaving 4 bases not matched to a gene. The CDR3 runs 15 residues. Germline V gives CDR1 KGHSH, CDR2 LQKENI.